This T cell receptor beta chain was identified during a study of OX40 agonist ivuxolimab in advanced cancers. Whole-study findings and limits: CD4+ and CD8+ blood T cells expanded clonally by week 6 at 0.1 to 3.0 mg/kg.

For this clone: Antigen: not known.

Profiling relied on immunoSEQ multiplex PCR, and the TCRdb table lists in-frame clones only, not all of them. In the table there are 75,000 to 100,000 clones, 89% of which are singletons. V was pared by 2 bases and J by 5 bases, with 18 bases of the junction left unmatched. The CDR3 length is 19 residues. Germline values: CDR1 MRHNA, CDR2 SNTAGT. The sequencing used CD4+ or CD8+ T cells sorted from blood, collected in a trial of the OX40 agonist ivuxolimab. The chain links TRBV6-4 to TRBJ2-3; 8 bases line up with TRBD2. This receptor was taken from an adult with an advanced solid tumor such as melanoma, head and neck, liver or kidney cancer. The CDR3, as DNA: TGTGCCAGCAGTGACACCTTCTCGGGGGGGCGCGTAAGAAAAGATACGCAGTATTTT. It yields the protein CASSDTFSGGRVRKDTQYF.